Included here is one T cell receptor beta chain sequence, with context. Its antigen is not identified. This record belongs to a study of OX40 agonist ivuxolimab in advanced cancers. Study-wide findings and caveats: The mean number of expanded clones was higher in CD8+ T cells than in CD4+. Low clonal expansion, among the lowest seen, marked partial responders at 0.1-3.0 mg/kg.

The CDR3 extends over 13 amino acids. The germline CDR1 and CDR2 sequences are SNHLY and FYNNEI. Trimming stripped 4 bases from V and 5 bases from J, with 12 bases between. TCRdb's table, derived via immunoSEQ multiplex PCR, lists solely in-frame clones and lacks some. The profile covers tens of thousands of clones, with under 95% appearing a single time and roughly 0.45% taken by the ten largest. The V call is TRBV2, the J call TRBJ2-7, with TRBD2 as a possible D gene (5 bases). This sequence originates from an adult with an advanced solid tumor such as melanoma, head and neck, liver or kidney cancer. The specimen was CD4+ or CD8+ T cells sorted from blood, collected in a trial of the OX40 agonist ivuxolimab. CDR3 region: CASSARRKDEQYF. DNA for the CDR3: TGTGCCAGCAGTGCCCGGAGGAAAGACGAGCAGTACTTC.